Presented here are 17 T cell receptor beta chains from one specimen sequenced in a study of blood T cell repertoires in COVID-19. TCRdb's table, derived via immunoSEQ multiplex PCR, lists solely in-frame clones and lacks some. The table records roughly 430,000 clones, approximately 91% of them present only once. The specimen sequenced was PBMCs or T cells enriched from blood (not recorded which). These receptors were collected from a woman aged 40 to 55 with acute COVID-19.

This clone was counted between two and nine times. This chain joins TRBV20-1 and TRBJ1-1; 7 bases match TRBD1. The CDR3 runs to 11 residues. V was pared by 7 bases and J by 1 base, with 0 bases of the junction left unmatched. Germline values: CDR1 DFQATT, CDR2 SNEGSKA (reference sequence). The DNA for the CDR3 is TGCAGTGGGACAGGGAACACTGAAGCTTTCTTT. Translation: CSGTGNTEAFF.

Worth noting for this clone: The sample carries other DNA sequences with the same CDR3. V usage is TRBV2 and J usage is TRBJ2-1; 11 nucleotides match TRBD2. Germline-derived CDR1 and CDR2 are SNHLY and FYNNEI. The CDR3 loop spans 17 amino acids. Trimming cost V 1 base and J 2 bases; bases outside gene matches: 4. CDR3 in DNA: TGTGCCAGCAGTGAAGGAGTAGCGGGGGGGCCCTACAATGAGCAGTTCTTC. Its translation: CASSEGVAGGPYNEQFF.

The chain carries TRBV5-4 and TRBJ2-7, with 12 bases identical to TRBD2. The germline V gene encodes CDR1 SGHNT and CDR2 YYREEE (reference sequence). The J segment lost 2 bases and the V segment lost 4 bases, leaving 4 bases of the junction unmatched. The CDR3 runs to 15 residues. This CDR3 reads CASSPGLAGTYEQYF. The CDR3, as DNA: TGTGCCAGCAGCCCTGGACTAGCGGGGACCTACGAGCAGTACTTC.

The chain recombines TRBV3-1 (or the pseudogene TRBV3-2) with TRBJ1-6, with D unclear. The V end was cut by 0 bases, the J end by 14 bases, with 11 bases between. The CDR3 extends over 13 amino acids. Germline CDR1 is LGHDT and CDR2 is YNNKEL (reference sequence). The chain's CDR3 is CASSQDEWPSLHF. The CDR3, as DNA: TGTGCCAGCAGCCAAGATGAATGGCCATCCCTCCACTTT.

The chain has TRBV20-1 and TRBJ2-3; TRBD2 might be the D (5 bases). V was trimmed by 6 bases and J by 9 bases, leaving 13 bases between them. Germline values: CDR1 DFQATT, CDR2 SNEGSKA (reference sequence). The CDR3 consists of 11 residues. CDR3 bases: TGCAGTGCCCCTAGCCGAGGCACGCAGTATTTT. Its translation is CSAPSRGTQYF.

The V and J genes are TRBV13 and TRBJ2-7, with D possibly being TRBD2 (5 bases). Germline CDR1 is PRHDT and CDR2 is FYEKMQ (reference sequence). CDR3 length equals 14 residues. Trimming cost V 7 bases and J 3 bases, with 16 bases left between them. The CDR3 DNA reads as TGTGCCAGCAACCCTTTCGGGATTAACTACGAGCAGTACTTC. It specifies CASNPFGINYEQYF.

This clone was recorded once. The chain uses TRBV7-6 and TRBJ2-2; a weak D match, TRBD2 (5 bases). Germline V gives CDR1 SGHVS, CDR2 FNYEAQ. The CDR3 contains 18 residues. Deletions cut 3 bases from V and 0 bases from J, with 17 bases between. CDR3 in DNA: TGTGCCAGCAGCTTCTCGAGCGGAACCCAAGCGAACACCGGGGAGCTGTTTTTT. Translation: CASSFSSGTQANTGELFF. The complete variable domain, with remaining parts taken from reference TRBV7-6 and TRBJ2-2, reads GAGVSQSPRYKVTKRGQDVALRCDPISGHVSLYWYRQALGQGPEFLTYFNYEAQQDKSGLPNDRFSAERPEGSISTLTIQRTEQRDSAMYRCASSFSSGTQANTGELFFGEGSRLTVL.

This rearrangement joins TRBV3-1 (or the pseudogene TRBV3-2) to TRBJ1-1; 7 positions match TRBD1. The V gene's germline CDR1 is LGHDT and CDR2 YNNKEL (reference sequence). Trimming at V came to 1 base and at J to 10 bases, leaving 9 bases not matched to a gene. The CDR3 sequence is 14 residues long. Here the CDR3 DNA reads TGTGCCAGCAGCCAAGCAAGGGGGCTTTATGGAGCTTTCTTT. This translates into CASSQARGLYGAFF.

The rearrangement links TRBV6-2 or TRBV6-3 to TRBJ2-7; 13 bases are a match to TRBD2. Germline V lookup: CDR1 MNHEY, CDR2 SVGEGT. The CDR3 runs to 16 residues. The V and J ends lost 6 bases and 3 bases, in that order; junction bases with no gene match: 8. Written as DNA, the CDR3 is TGTGCCAGCAGCTTGACTAGCGGGGGGCCCCACTACGAGCAGTACTTC. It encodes CASSLTSGGPHYEQYF.

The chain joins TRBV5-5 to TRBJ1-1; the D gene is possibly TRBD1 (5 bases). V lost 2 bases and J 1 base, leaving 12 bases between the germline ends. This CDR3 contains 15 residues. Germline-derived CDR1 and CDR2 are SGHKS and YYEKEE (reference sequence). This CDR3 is CASSFSGPGNTEAFF. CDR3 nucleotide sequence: TGTGCCAGCAGCTTTTCAGGGCCTGGGAACACTGAAGCTTTCTTT.

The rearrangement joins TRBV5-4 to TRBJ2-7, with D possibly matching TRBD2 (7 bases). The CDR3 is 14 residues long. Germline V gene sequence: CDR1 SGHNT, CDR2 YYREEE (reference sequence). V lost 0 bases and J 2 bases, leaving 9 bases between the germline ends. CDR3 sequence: CASSLEGGTYEQYF. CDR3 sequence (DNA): TGTGCCAGCAGCTTGGAGGGGGGGACCTACGAGCAGTACTTC.

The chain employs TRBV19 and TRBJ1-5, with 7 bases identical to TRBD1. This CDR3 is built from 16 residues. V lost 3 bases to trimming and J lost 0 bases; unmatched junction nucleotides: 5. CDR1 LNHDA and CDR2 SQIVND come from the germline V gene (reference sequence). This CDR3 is CASSIQGGYSNQPQHF. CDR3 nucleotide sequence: TGTGCCAGTAGTATCCAGGGGGGTTATAGCAATCAGCCCCAGCATTTT.

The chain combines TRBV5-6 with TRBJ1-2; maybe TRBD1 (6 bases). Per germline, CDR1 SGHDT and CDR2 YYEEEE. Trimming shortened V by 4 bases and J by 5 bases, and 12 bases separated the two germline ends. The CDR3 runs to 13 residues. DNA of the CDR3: TGTGCCAGCAGCCGACAGGTTATTTATGGCTACACCTTC. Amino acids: CASSRQVIYGYTF.

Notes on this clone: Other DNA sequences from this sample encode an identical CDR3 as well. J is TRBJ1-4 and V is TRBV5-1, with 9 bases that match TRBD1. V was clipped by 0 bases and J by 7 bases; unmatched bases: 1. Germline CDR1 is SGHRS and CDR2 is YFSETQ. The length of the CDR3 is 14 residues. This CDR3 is CASSLGQGGEKLFF. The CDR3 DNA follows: TGCGCCAGCAGCTTGGGACAGGGGGGTGAAAAACTGTTTTTT. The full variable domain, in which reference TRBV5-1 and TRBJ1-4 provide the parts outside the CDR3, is KAGVTQTPRYLIKTRGQQVTLSCSPISGHRSVSWYQQTPGQGLQFLFEYFSETQRNKGNFPGRFSGRQFSNSRSEMNVSTLELGDSALYLCASSLGQGGEKLFFGSGTQLSVL.

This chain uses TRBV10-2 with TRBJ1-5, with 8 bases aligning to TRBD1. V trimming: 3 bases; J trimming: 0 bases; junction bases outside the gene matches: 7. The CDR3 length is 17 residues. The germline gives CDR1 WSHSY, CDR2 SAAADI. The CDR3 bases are TGCGCCAGCAGTGACCCGACAGGGGTCTATAGCAATCAGCCCCAGCATTTT. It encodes CASSDPTGVYSNQPQHF.

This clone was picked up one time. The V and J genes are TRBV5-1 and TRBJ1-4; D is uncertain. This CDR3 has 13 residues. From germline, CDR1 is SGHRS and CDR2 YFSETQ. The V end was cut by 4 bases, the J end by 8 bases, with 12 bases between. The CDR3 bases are TGCGCCAGCAGCGAGGGAGGCGGGGAAAAACTGTTTTTT. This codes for CASSEGGGEKLFF.

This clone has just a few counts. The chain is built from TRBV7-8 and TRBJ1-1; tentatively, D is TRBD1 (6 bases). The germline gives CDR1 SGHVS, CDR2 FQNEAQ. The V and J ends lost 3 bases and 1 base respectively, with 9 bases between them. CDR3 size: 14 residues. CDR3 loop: CASSFLQGNTEAFF. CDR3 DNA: TGTGCCAGCAGCTTTCTACAGGGGAACACTGAAGCTTTCTTT.